The clone carrying this TCR beta chain was counted ten times or more. The antigen is not known. The TCR beta library used iRepertoire HTBI primers with Arm-PCR amplification of CDR3. Each CDR3 protein is one row after TCRdb ran MiXCR on the multiplex PCR reads. This repertoire shows 200,000 to 250,000 distinct CDR3 sequences, around 19% found once; its top ten account for roughly 10%. This entry belongs to a study of regulatory T cells in long-lasting Graves disease. Study-level information: Prior antithyroid drug treatment in newly diagnosed Graves' patients lasted under 3 months.

Time point defined: newly diagnosed GD, antithyroid drugs for less than 3 months. Following extraction of RNA from PBMCs, that RNA was used to make the TCR library. Whole-study findings and limits: Lower TCR diversity was seen in persistent Graves' patients than in newly diagnosed ones. The work looked only at peripheral blood and did not look at thyroid tissue.

The sample also formed part of further work on T cells in Graves' hyperthyroidism and ophthalmopathy. From that report: Uncontrolled infections, other autoimmune diseases, pregnancy or lactation led to exclusion of patients.

The TCR originated in a woman in her 30s with Graves disease. The input for sequencing was peripheral blood mononuclear cells (PBMCs), taken at new diagnosis, from a patient treated with antithyroid drugs.

CDR3 bases: TGCAGTGCTAAGGGAGACAGGGCCCCTCAGCCCCAGCATTTT. Encoded protein: CSAKGDRAPQPQHF. V gene TRBV20-1 combines with J gene TRBJ1-5; 7 bases line up with TRBD1. The ends lost 4 bases at V and 6 bases at J; junction bases unmatched: 9. CDR3 length: 14 amino acids. Germline values: CDR1 DFQATT, CDR2 SNEGSKA (reference sequence).